Below are 8 T cell receptor beta chains sequenced from a single sample in a study of blood T cell repertoires in COVID-19. Produced via immunoSEQ multiplex PCR; TCRdb's table is partial and in-frame only. The sample records about 140,000 clones, around 90% being singletons. The specimen was peripheral blood. Source of these receptors: a human donor with COVID-19, enrolled during active disease. The donor label of this sample is uncertain.

The chain combines TRBV11-2 with TRBJ1-5, with D possibly being TRBD1 (5 bases). V gave up 0 bases and J gave up 6 bases, with 6 bases separating them. Per the germline V gene, CDR1 is SGHAT and CDR2 is FQNNGV. CDR3 length: 13 amino acids. The CDR3: CASSLEGGQPQHF. In nucleotides, the CDR3 is TGTGCCAGCAGCTTAGAGGGGGGTCAGCCCCAGCATTTT.

The genes are TRBV9 and TRBJ2-5; TRBD2 is a possible D gene (7 bases). V was trimmed by 0 bases and J by 1 base, leaving 19 bases between them. This CDR3 has 18 amino acids. CDR1 is SGDLS and CDR2 is YYNGEE in the germline V gene. As DNA, the CDR3 is TGTGCCAGCAGCGTAGCTACCTTGGGGGGGCTGTTCCAAGAGACCCAGTACTTC. It yields the protein CASSVATLGGLFQETQYF.

V is TRBV15 and J is TRBJ2-1, with a possible D match to TRBD1 (6 bases). The CDR3 is 15 amino acids. In germline, CDR1 is LNHNV, CDR2 YYDKDF (reference sequence). Trimming removed 5 bases at V and 4 bases at J, with 15 bases between. The CDR3 DNA sequence: TGTGCCACCAGCTTACCGGGACATCTATACAATGAGCAGTTCTTC. It encodes CATSLPGHLYNEQFF.

This clone showed up just once. The chain carries TRBV11-2 and TRBJ2-1; D is unclear. The germline V gene has CDR1 SGHAT and CDR2 FQNNGV. Trimming took 0 bases from V and 2 from J, leaving 11 bases between them. CDR3 length equals 16 residues. As DNA, the CDR3 is TGTGCCAGCAGCTTAGAGGCCAGGTCCCCCTACAATGAGCAGTTCTTC. This translates into CASSLEARSPYNEQFF.

The rearrangement links TRBV12-3 or TRBV12-4 to TRBJ1-3, with D possibly being TRBD1 (6 bases). V lost 5 bases, J lost 11 bases, and 16 bases lay in between. The CDR3 runs 13 residues. The CDR3 region is CASSLGTSQAIYF. As DNA, the CDR3 is TGTGCCAGCAGTCTCGGGACAAGTCAGGCCATATATTTT.

This clone appeared a few times. V usage is TRBV25-1 and J usage is TRBJ2-5, with TRBD1 identical over 9 bases. J gave up 2 bases and V 3 bases, and 7 bases lay outside the gene matches. Germline loops: CDR1 MGHDK, CDR2 SYGVNS. This CDR3 has 16 amino acids. The CDR3 sequence is CASSDERQGGQETQYF. The CDR3, as DNA: TGTGCCAGCAGTGATGAGAGACAGGGGGGACAAGAGACCCAGTACTTC.

The CDR3 nucleotides read TGTGCCAGCAATAAACAGGGAAGCGAGGCTGAAGCTTTCTTT. Translating it yields CASNKQGSEAEAFF. The J gene is TRBJ1-1, the V gene TRBV2, with D maybe TRBD1 (6 bases). V was clipped by 7 bases and J by 6 bases, with 18 bases between them. The CDR3 is 14 amino acids. Germline CDR1 and CDR2: SNHLY and FYNNEI.

The chain couples TRBV19 to TRBJ2-1, with 8 bases lining up with TRBD1. V shed 2 bases, J shed 5 bases, and the junction held 2 bases outside the gene matches. CDR1 and CDR2 from the germline V gene are LNHDA and SQIVND (reference sequence). The CDR3 has 14 amino acids. CDR3 residues: CASSIRTGNNEQFF. CDR3 nucleotide sequence: TGTGCCAGTAGTATACGGACAGGGAACAATGAGCAGTTCTTC.